This TCR beta chain was identified in a study of response to subunit inactivated influenza vaccine. TCRdb ran MiXCR on the RT-PCR reads and lists one entry per CDR3 protein. Seen here are around 530,000 distinct CDR3 sequences, 15% to 20% observed once, and the top ten hold 2.5% to 3.5%. General study findings and limits: After each seasonal influenza vaccination, few new T cells are recruited, the authors suggested.

There are a few counts of this clonotype. As yet, its antigen is unknown. Sequencing used CD4+ T cells sorted from PBMCs, obtained about 23 months after vaccination. This sequence originates from a man aged 45 to 75 who received an inactivated influenza vaccine.

CDR3 protein: CASRGLAYNEQFF. In DNA form, the CDR3 reads TGTGCCAGCAGGGGACTAGCGTACAATGAGCAGTTCTTC. V and J are TRBV6-2 or TRBV6-3 and TRBJ2-1, with TRBD2 matching over 10 bases. The CDR3 extends over 13 amino acids. J was trimmed by 4 bases and V by 6 bases; bases with no gene match: 0. From germline, CDR1 is MNHEY and CDR2 SVGEGT.